Following are 18 T cell receptor beta chains from one sample sequenced in a study of technical replicates of blood from a few donors. Produced via immunoSEQ multiplex PCR; TCRdb's table is partial and in-frame only. The repertoire includes 65,000 to 80,000 clones, 95% to 99% of them detected once, and less than 0.25% sits in the top ten. Material: T cells isolated from PBMCs. These receptors all come from a human donor in good health.

The J gene is TRBJ2-3, the V gene TRBV7-6; TRBD2 matches at 12 bases. J gave up 3 bases and V 5 bases, and 3 bases lay outside the gene matches. This CDR3 contains 15 residues. Germline CDR1 reads SGHVS; CDR2 reads FNYEAQ. This CDR3 reads CASSPSGRGTDTQYF. CDR3 nucleotides: TGTGCCAGCAGCCCTAGCGGGAGGGGGACAGATACGCAGTATTTT. Full variable domain (outside the CDR3, taken from reference TRBV7-6 and TRBJ2-3): GAGVSQSPRYKVTKRGQDVALRCDPISGHVSLYWYRQALGQGPEFLTYFNYEAQQDKSGLPNDRFSAERPEGSISTLTIQRTEQRDSAMYRCASSPSGRGTDTQYFGPGTRLTVL.

CDR3 nucleotides: TGTGCCAGCAGTCCCCTGACAGCAAACACTGAAGCTTTCTTT. Translation: CASSPLTANTEAFF. The gene calls are TRBV28 and TRBJ1-1, with a tentative D call TRBD1 (5 bases). This CDR3 is built from 14 residues. Germline loops: CDR1 MDHEN, CDR2 SYDVKM. V was cut by 5 bases and J by 2 bases, with 12 bases left in between.

V gene TRBV7-8 combines with J gene TRBJ2-1; 8 positions agree with TRBD2. CDR3 size: 15 residues. Looked up from germline, CDR1 is SGHVS and CDR2 is FQNEAQ. V trimming: 4 bases; J trimming: 0 bases; junction bases outside the gene matches: 2. The CDR3: CASSSSGYSYNEQFF. The CDR3 DNA is TGTGCCAGCAGCTCTAGCGGGTACTCCTACAATGAGCAGTTCTTC.

The chain couples TRBV7-3 to TRBJ2-1, with D tentatively TRBD1 (5 bases). The CDR3 sequence is 12 residues long. V lost 5 bases and J 9 bases, leaving 11 bases between the germline ends. Germline V gene data show CDR1 as SGHTA and CDR2 as FQGTGA. The CDR3 here is CASSLDTSEQFF. In DNA form, the CDR3 reads TGTGCCAGCAGCCTGGACACGAGTGAGCAGTTCTTC.

The chain employs TRBV7-8 and TRBJ2-5, with 7 bases aligning to TRBD2. This CDR3 has 15 residues. The J segment lost 4 bases and the V segment lost 1 base, leaving 6 bases of the junction unmatched. Germline CDR1 reads SGHVS; CDR2 reads FQNEAQ. CDR3 loop: CASSLEGGPGETQYF. CDR3 coding DNA: TGTGCCAGCAGCTTAGAGGGAGGGCCGGGAGAGACCCAGTACTTC.

This chain connects TRBV6-5 to TRBJ2-7; D is perhaps TRBD1 (5 bases). Trimming removed 0 bases at V and 4 bases at J, with 7 bases between. This CDR3 is built from 13 residues. The germline V gene has CDR1 MNHEY and CDR2 SVGAGI. The CDR3 DNA reads TGTGCCAGCAGTTACTCGAGACAGTACGAGCAGTACTTC. As protein: CASSYSRQYEQYF.

The chain carries TRBV4-1 and TRBJ2-6; the D gene is possibly TRBD2 (5 bases). Per germline, CDR1 MGHRA and CDR2 YSYEKL. This CDR3 has 19 residues. Trimming shortened V by 0 bases and J by 0 bases, and 15 bases separated the two germline ends. CDR3 sequence (DNA): TGCGCCAGCAGCCAAGACTTGTCGGGGTTACTCTCTGGGGCCAACGTCCTGACTTTC. Amino acid sequence: CASSQDLSGLLSGANVLTF.

V and J are TRBV10-3 and TRBJ1-1; TRBD1 matches 8 bases. The CDR3 covers 14 residues. Germline V gene sequence: CDR1 ENHRY, CDR2 SYGVKD. V gave up 4 bases and J gave up 5 bases; unmatched junction bases: 6. CDR3 region: CAISGTGKWTEAFF. DNA of the CDR3: TGTGCCATCAGTGGGACAGGGAAGTGGACTGAAGCTTTCTTT.

This chain links TRBV6-6 with TRBJ1-2, with a possible D match to TRBD1 (5 bases). Germline CDR1 reads MNHNY; CDR2 reads SVGAGI (reference sequence). The CDR3 consists of 13 residues. V was cut by 11 bases and J by 0 bases, with 13 bases left in between. Written as DNA, the CDR3 is TGTGCCGCAAGGGGAGGTTCTAACTATGGCTACACCTTC. It specifies CAARGGSNYGYTF.

This chain connects TRBV6-5 to TRBJ1-2; 10 positions agree with TRBD1. The CDR3 extends over 12 amino acids. Germline CDR1 is MNHEY and CDR2 is SVGAGI. Unmatched junction bases numbered 5, after V lost 8 bases and J lost 8 bases. The CDR3: CASFGTGEGYTF. CDR3 DNA: TGTGCCAGCTTTGGGACAGGGGAAGGCTACACCTTC.

This CDR3 reads CATAIAEFTGELFF. The DNA of the CDR3 is TGCGCCACCGCTATAGCAGAATTCACCGGGGAGCTGTTTTTT. The chain carries TRBV5-1 and TRBJ2-2, with D unresolved. CDR3 length equals 14 residues. V lost 9 bases, J lost 4 bases, and 16 bases lay in between. The germline V gene has CDR1 SGHRS and CDR2 YFSETQ.

CDR3: CSVGPGLNQPQHF. The CDR3 DNA reads as TGCAGCGTTGGCCCAGGGCTCAATCAGCCCCAGCATTTT. The chain recombines TRBV29-1 with TRBJ1-5; TRBD1 is a possible D gene (5 bases). The CDR3 runs to 13 residues. CDR1 is SQVTM and CDR2 is ANQGSEA in the germline V gene. Between the trimmed V and J ends, which lost 4 bases and 3 bases, there was a span of 10 bases.

The rearrangement joins TRBV29-1 to TRBJ2-7; possible D gene TRBD1, 6 bases. CDR3 length: 13 amino acids. Germline lookup yields CDR1 SQVTM and CDR2 ANQGSEA. V dropped 5 bases and J dropped 6 bases, with 17 bases sitting between them. This chain's CDR3 is CSVTGIVGGEQYF. DNA of the CDR3: TGCAGCGTTACAGGGATAGTAGGAGGCGAGCAGTACTTC.

This chain uses TRBV11-3 with TRBJ2-3; D may be TRBD1 (6 bases). Germline CDR1 reads SGHNT; CDR2 reads YENEEA. This CDR3 has 14 amino acids. V was clipped by 3 bases and J by 2 bases, with 9 bases between them. In DNA, the CDR3 is TGTGCCAGCAGCTTCGACAGGTTCACAGATACGCAGTATTTT. Translation: CASSFDRFTDTQYF. The variable domain in full, with the rest retrieved from reference TRBV11-3 and TRBJ2-3, is EAGVVQSPRYKIIEKKQPVAFWCNPISGHNTLYWYLQNLGQGPELLIRYENEEAVDDSQLPKDRFSAERLKGVDSTLKIQPAELGDSAVYLCASSFDRFTDTQYFGPGTRLTVL.

The chain joins TRBV5-1 to TRBJ1-1; D may be TRBD1 (5 bases). The CDR3 length is 14 residues. Germline V CDR1 and CDR2: SGHRS, YFSETQ. Deletions cut 4 bases from V and 7 bases from J, with 17 bases between. The CDR3 here is CASSRPGDGNEAFF. The DNA for the CDR3 is TGCGCCAGCAGCCGACCGGGGGACGGAAATGAAGCTTTCTTT.

The chain combines TRBV6-1 with TRBJ1-5; 8 bases align to TRBD1. The V gene's germline CDR1 is MNHNS and CDR2 SASEGT. This CDR3 is built from 15 residues. V gave up 7 bases and J gave up 3 bases; unmatched junction bases: 8. CDR3 nucleotide sequence: TGTGCCAGCATCTTGGGGCAGGGGGCCAATCAGCCCCAGCATTTT. It specifies CASILGQGANQPQHF.

V and J are TRBV9 and TRBJ2-5, with a possible D match to TRBD2 (7 bases). Trimming took 3 bases from V and 5 from J, leaving 17 bases between them. Germline CDR1 reads SGDLS; CDR2 reads YYNGEE. This CDR3 contains 15 residues. CDR3: CASSGGGEGHETQYF. CDR3 nucleotide sequence: TGTGCCAGCAGCGGAGGGGGGGAGGGCCATGAGACCCAGTACTTC.

The chain uses TRBV6-5 and TRBJ1-4; maybe TRBD1 (5 bases). The CDR3 loop spans 14 amino acids. Germline V gene lookup returns CDR1 MNHEY and CDR2 SVGAGI. The ends were cut back, 6 bases at V and 8 bases at J, with 16 bases in the middle. The CDR3 bases are TGTGCCAGCAGCCCCATGACGGGGGAGGAAAAACTGTTTTTT. It is translated as CASSPMTGEEKLFF.